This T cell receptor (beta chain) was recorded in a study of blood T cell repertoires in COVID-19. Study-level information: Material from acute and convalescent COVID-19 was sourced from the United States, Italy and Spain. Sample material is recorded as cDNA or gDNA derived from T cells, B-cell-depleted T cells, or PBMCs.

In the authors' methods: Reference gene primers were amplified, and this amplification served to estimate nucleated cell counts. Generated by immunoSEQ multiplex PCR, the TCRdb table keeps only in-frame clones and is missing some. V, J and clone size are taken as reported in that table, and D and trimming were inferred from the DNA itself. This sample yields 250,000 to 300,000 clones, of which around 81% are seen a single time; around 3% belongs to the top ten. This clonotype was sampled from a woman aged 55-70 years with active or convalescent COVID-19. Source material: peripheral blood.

The CDR3 sequence is CASSPGTGGSSETQYF. The CDR3 DNA sequence: TGTGCCAGTAGTCCCGGGACAGGGGGCTCGTCAGAGACCCAGTACTTC. The rearrangement joins TRBV19 to TRBJ2-5; 12 bases fit TRBD1. Germline V gives CDR1 LNHDA, CDR2 SQIVND (reference sequence). V trimming: 5 bases; J trimming: 4 bases; junction bases outside the gene matches: 8. This CDR3 contains 16 residues.